A single sample is the source of the 23 T cell receptor delta chains below, sequenced in a study of γδ T cells in repeated Plasmodium falciparum infection. TCRdb applied CATT to the multiplex PCR reads for clone calling. Counted here are 55,000 to 70,000 delta-chain clones, around 1.5% occurring once; the ten biggest clones make up approximately 16%. Bulk repertoires came from Vgamma9/Vdelta2+ or Vdelta2-negative gammadelta T cells flow-sorted from PBMC. Material: gamma-delta T cells from blood. Receptor source: a pool of human donors (malaria-infected and uninfected, not separated).

This clone was found many times. The chain carries TRDV1 and TRDJ1; TRDD3 agrees at 8 bases. V shed 4 bases, J shed 0 bases, and the junction held 19 bases outside the gene matches. Germline lookup yields CDR1 TSWWSYY and CDR2 QGS. CDR3 size: 20 residues. The CDR3 nucleotides read TGTGCTCTTGGGGGACTTCTCCCCTACTGGGGGCCGAAATACACCGATAAACTCATCTTT. This sequence encodes CALGGLLPYWGPKYTDKLIF.

This clone came up a few times. Given a far larger clone just one base away, this is likely a sequencing read error. Other DNA sequences of this sample code for an identical CDR3. The rearrangement joins TRDV2 to TRDJ3, with TRDD3 matching 10 bases. CDR3 length: 21 amino acids. Germline V CDR1 and CDR2: GEAIGNYY, EKD. The chain's CDR3 is CACDSSCTGGLVSWDTRQMFF. For the CDR3, the DNA is TGCGCCTGTGACTCGTCCTGTACTGGGGGATTGGTCTCCTGGGACACCCGACAGATGTTTTTC.

This clone was counted ten times or more. This DNA's translation differs at residue 4 from TCRdb's protein, which comes from a much larger clone; a read error is likely, and the protein shown is translated from the DNA. The gene calls are TRDV1 and TRDJ1, with 9 bases fitting TRDD3. Germline assignment: CDR1 TSWWSYY and CDR2 QGS. The length of the CDR3 is 19 residues. CDR3 bases: TGTGCTCTTGTGGAAAGGATCACTAGGGGGATACCGCCCACCGATAAACTCATCTTT. It specifies CALVERITRGIPPTDKLIF.

Regarding this clone: This DNA's translation differs at residue 3 from TCRdb's protein, which comes from a much larger clone; a read error is likely, and the protein shown is translated from the DNA. The chain employs TRDV1 and TRDJ1; TRDD3 aligns across 7 bases. The germline CDR1 and CDR2 sequences are TSWWSYY and QGS. The CDR3 has 24 residues. CDR3 protein: CARGEGEGTVIPVLGIACTDKLIF. CDR3 nucleotide sequence: TGTGCTCGTGGGGAAGGGGAAGGAACGGTCATTCCAGTACTGGGGATTGCCTGCACCGATAAACTCATCTTT.

A remark on this clone: The protein that TCRdb holds for this DNA derives from a much larger clone and differs from the translated DNA at residue 10, which likely indicates a read error; the protein shown here is translated from the DNA. A V gene of TRDV1 was called, but no J gene was assigned; the D call TRDD3 from the table was never checked on the DNA. CDR1 TSWWSYY and CDR2 QGS come from the germline V gene. The CDR3 is 21 residues long. In DNA form, the CDR3 reads TGTGCTCTTGGGGAACGTTTCCTACCTCGCGACTTGGGTGATACCTCGGATAAACTTATCTTC. This gives the protein CALGERFLPRDLGDTSDKLIF.

Concerning this clone itself: A read error likely explains this, since a far larger clone differs by one base. At the DNA level, this CDR3 is encoded by other sequences in the same sample as well. The J gene is TRDJ1, the V gene TRDV1; possibly TRDD2 for D (6 bases). The J gene, absent from TCRdb, was called here by matching the DNA to germline. V shed 7 bases and J shed 5 bases, with 35 bases lying between them. Germline V gene sequence: CDR1 TSWWSYY, CDR2 QGS. This CDR3 is 20 amino acids long. CDR3 nucleotide sequence: TGTGCTCTTGTGGAGCCCCCCCCTTTCCTATTCGGTCATTCCCCTGATAAACTCATCTTT. It codes for CALVEPPPFLFGHSPDKLIF.

This clone was seen more than once but under ten times. With only one base between it and a far larger clone, this is likely a read error. The sample holds other DNA sequences that translate to the same CDR3. CDR3 coding DNA: TGTGCTCTTGGGGAGCACCTCGCGGGCACTGGGGGATCCCTGTACACCGATAAACTCATCTTT. Residues: CALGEHLAGTGGSLYTDKLIF. V and J are TRDV1 and TRDJ1; 10 bases agree with TRDD3. TCRdb lists no J gene, so it was determined here by aligning the DNA to germline. With V trimmed by 3 bases and J by 0 bases, 19 bases remained unmatched. The CDR3 extends over 21 amino acids. Germline V CDR1 and CDR2: TSWWSYY, QGS.

For this clone: The protein that TCRdb holds for this DNA derives from a much larger clone and differs from the translated DNA at residue 11, which likely indicates a read error; the protein shown here is translated from the DNA. This sequence joins TRDV1 and TRDJ1; TRDD3 matches at 12 bases. TCRdb offers no J gene call, so here the DNA was matched to germline to obtain one. The CDR3 is 25 residues long. The ends lost 5 bases at V and 0 bases at J; junction bases unmatched: 31. CDR1 and CDR2 from the germline V gene are TSWWSYY and QGS. The CDR3 DNA follows: TGTGCTCTTGGGAGCCTTCCGCGAGGCCTTGCTGGGGGATACGCGTTTCCCCCGTACACCGATAAACTCATCTTT. As protein: CALGSLPRGLAGGYAFPPYTDKLIF.

In its sample, this clone is large. Other DNA sequences within the sample encode an identical CDR3. The chain employs TRDV1 and TRDJ1; 8 nucleotides line up with TRDD3. V was pared by 0 bases and J by 2 bases, with 5 bases of the junction left unmatched. The CDR3 totals 16 residues. Germline V gene lookup returns CDR1 TSWWSYY and CDR2 QGS. The CDR3 DNA reads TGTGCTCTTGGGGAACTGAGGGATACGGGTACCGATAAACTCATCTTT. Protein product: CALGELRDTGTDKLIF.

This clone was recorded at least ten times. For this DNA, TCRdb reports the protein of a much larger clone, which diverges at residue 9, most likely from a read error; the protein presented here is translated directly from the DNA. The V gene call is TRDV1, and the J gene call is absent; the D call TRDD3 from the table was never checked on the DNA. The CDR3 has 17 residues. CDR1 and CDR2 from the germline V gene are TSWWSYY and QGS. CDR3 sequence (DNA): TGTGCTCTTGGGGAACCGCATTTTTCGGGATACACCGATAAACTCATCTTC. It is translated as CALGEPHFSGYTDKLIF.

To note about this clone: TCRdb records a much larger clone's protein for this DNA, with a difference at residue 5 that likely arises from a read error; the protein given is the translation of the DNA. The CDR3 nucleotides are TGTGCCTGTGACCATTTACTGGGGGATACTGGGGTCGATAAACTCATCTTT. Its translation is CACDHLLGDTGVDKLIF. The genes are TRDV2 and TRDJ1; 12 bases line up with TRDD3. TCRdb supplies no J gene; here it was assigned by aligning the nucleotide sequence to germline. The CDR3 is 17 residues long. V was clipped by 3 bases and J by 4 bases; unmatched bases: 11. Germline values: CDR1 GEAIGNYY, CDR2 EKD.

This clone was counted at least ten times. TCRdb's entry gives the protein of a much larger clone, which mismatches this DNA's translation at residue 5, likely from a read error; the protein reported here is translated from the DNA. V is TRDV2 and J is TRDJ1; D call uncertain. Trimming pared 3 bases from V and 10 bases from J, leaving 20 bases between. The germline gives CDR1 GEAIGNYY, CDR2 EKD. The length of the CDR3 is 14 residues. Here the CDR3 reads CACDAPFVVGVLIF. The CDR3 DNA reads as TGTGCCTGTGACGCCCCTTTTGTAGTTGGCGTACTCATCTTT.

Points on this clone: The TCRdb record carries a much larger clone's protein, which differs from this DNA's translation at residue 19; a read error is the likely cause, and the protein listed here is the DNA translation. This chain uses TRDV1 with TRDJ1; 9 bases agree with TRDD2. The CDR3 is 21 amino acids. CDR1 and CDR2 (germline): TSWWSYY, QGS. This chain's CDR3 is CALGEQAFLRMGFSNTDKPIF. The CDR3 DNA reads TGTGCTCTTGGGGAGCAGGCCTTCCTACGTATGGGGTTTTCGAACACCGATAAACCCATCTTT.

This clone was counted ten times or more. The protein held in TCRdb is that of a much larger clone and does not match this DNA's translation at residue 17, likely because of a read error; the protein shown is translated from the DNA. The chain joins TRDV1 to TRDJ1; D call uncertain. The germline gives CDR1 TSWWSYY, CDR2 QGS. This CDR3 is built from 18 residues. The CDR3 DNA sequence: TGTGCTCTTGGGGAAATTGCTCAAGTCGTCCCCCACACCGATAAACTCACCTTT. Encoded protein: CALGEIAQVVPHTDKLTF.

About this clone: This sequence is one base from a far larger clone and is likely a read error. The same CDR3 is also encoded by other DNA sequences in this sample. The chain is built from TRDV1 and TRDJ1, with D tentatively TRDD2 (8 bases). The CDR3 loop spans 18 amino acids. Germline V gene data show CDR1 as TSWWSYY and CDR2 as QGS. CDR3 DNA sequence: TGTGCTCTTGGGGGACTTCCTACATTCAATCTGGGGGTTTTTGGCCTCATCTTC. This codes for CALGGLPTFNLGVFGLIF.

The sample holds a few counts of this clone. TCRdb assigns this DNA the protein of a much larger clone, which departs from its translation at residues 16 and 21; this likely reflects a read error, and the protein shown comes from translating the DNA. J is TRDJ1 and V is TRDV1, with 7 positions matching TRDD3. The CDR3 runs 23 residues. CDR1 and CDR2 (germline): TSWWSYY, QGS. CDR3 bases: TGTGCTCTTGGGGAACTGTTTCCATCCACACTTATAATTGGGGGACCTGGATCCGATAAACCCATCTTT. This codes for CALGELFPSTLIIGGPGSDKPIF.

This clone was picked up a small number of times. TCRdb's protein, taken from a much larger clone, differs from this DNA's translation at residues 3 and 6, likely owing to a read error; the protein displayed comes from the DNA. The chain uses TRDV3 and TRDJ1; 10 positions agree with TRDD3. The ends lost 4 bases at V and 8 bases at J; junction bases unmatched: 34. The germline V gene has CDR1 TVYSNPD and CDR2 GDNSRS (reference sequence). This CDR3 contains 21 residues. The CDR3 protein is CASKGQTFPFYWGICPGKLIF. The CDR3 nucleotides are TGTGCCTCGAAGGGCCAGACATTCCCCTTCTACTGGGGGATTTGCCCTGGGAAACTCATCTTT.

Comment on this clone: The protein in TCRdb stems from a much larger clone and differs at residue 10 from this DNA's translation, likely a read error; here the protein is translated from the DNA. The chain joins TRDV1 to TRDJ1; 7 positions match TRDD2. TCRdb gives no J gene; it was assigned here by matching the DNA to germline. Germline V gives CDR1 TSWWSYY, CDR2 QGS. CDR3 length: 18 residues. V lost 2 bases, J lost 0 bases, and 12 bases stayed unmatched. The CDR3 DNA is TGTGCTCTTGGGGAATTTTTCCTACTTGGCCGTAACACCGATAAACTCATCTTT. This gives the protein CALGEFFLLGRNTDKLIF.

In this sample, this clone turned up many times. This chain connects TRDV1 to TRDJ1; possibly TRDD2 for D (8 bases). CDR3 length: 20 amino acids. The V gene lost 0 bases and the J gene lost 2 bases, with 25 bases spanning the gap. Germline V gene data show CDR1 as TSWWSYY and CDR2 as QGS. CDR3 in DNA: TGTGCTCTTGGGGAACTCGGGGTATCCTTCCTAACGGGGGATACCGATAAACTCATCTTT. This encodes CALGELGVSFLTGDTDKLIF.

This clone was picked up a small number of times. A far larger clone is only one base removed, so a read error is likely. CDR3 protein: CALGELIPSSLLGDTSRTDKLIF. CDR3 DNA: TGTGCTCTTGGGGAACTTATTCCTTCCTCGCTACTGGGGGATACGAGCAGGACCGATAAACTCATCTTT. The chain couples TRDV1 to TRDJ1; 13 bases are a match to TRDD3. TCRdb does not report a J gene; here it was assigned by matching the DNA to germline references. Germline-derived CDR1 and CDR2 are TSWWSYY and QGS. The junction had 21 bases not matched to a gene; V was cut back by 0 bases and J by 2 bases. This CDR3 is built from 23 residues.

There are a few counts of this clone. The TCRdb record carries a much larger clone's protein, which differs from this DNA's translation at residue 12; a read error is the likely cause, and the protein listed here is the DNA translation. The V and J genes are TRDV3 and TRDJ1, with TRDD3 matching 8 bases. No J gene was available from TCRdb, and it was assigned here by a germline match of the DNA. The CDR3 extends over 19 amino acids. The ends lost 0 bases at V and 3 bases at J; junction bases unmatched: 21. Per the germline V gene, CDR1 is TVYSNPD and CDR2 is GDNSRS (reference sequence). The CDR3 DNA reads TGTGCCTTTAGGGGATACGAGTTAGGGTGGATGGGTCCGGCCGATAAACTCATCTTT. Its translation: CAFRGYELGWMGPADKLIF.

There are many counts of this clone. This DNA's translation and the protein TCRdb lists, from a much larger clone, do not match at residue 7, likely due to a read error; the protein shown is translated from the DNA. The chain links TRDV2 to TRDJ2; D is undetermined. TCRdb gives no J gene; it was assigned here by matching the DNA to germline. The CDR3 runs to 14 residues. Trimming shortened V by 0 bases and J by 4 bases, and 8 bases separated the two germline ends. Germline CDR1 is GEAIGNYY and CDR2 is EKD. CDR3 amino acids: CACDTIAGTAQLFF. CDR3 DNA sequence: TGTGCCTGTGACACCATTGCTGGGACAGCACAACTCTTCTTT.

This clone has at least ten counts. The protein recorded in TCRdb matches a much larger clone and deviates from this DNA's translation at residue 8, suggesting a read error; the protein here is obtained by translating the DNA. The chain couples TRDV2 to TRDJ1, with TRDD3 identical over 9 bases. This CDR3 spans 17 amino acids. The ends lost 0 bases at V and 0 bases at J; junction bases unmatched: 7. Germline V CDR1 and CDR2: GEAIGNYY, EKD. This chain's CDR3 is CACDTVPPGGYTDKLIF. CDR3 nucleotide sequence: TGTGCCTGTGACACCGTCCCTCCTGGGGGATACACCGATAAACTCATCTTT.